What follows are 8 T cell receptor beta chains derived from one specimen sequenced in a study of T cell repertoires in cytomegalovirus infection. Their recognized antigens are unknown. MiXCR, run by TCRdb on the reads, gives a single entry per CDR3 protein. Among fewer than 1,000,000 distinct CDR3 sequences, approximately 32% were seen once, and the ten largest hold roughly 13%. The specimen comprised cultured CD8+ T cells from PBMCs, sampled from culture after CMV antigen stimulation. These receptors originate from a human donor in good health (CMV status not recorded). Some clones in this sample may be carry-over from other donors' samples.

This chain connects TRBV12-3 or TRBV12-4 to TRBJ2-1; no clear D. The DNA end favors TRBJ2-7, so the J call may be wrong. This CDR3 region has 13 residues. The CDR3 sequence: CASSLVGIDEQYF. In DNA form, the CDR3 reads TGTGCCAGCAGTTTAGTGGGGATCGATGAGCAGTACTTC.

The sample holds a few counts of this clonotype. The gene calls are TRBV27 and TRBJ1-5; TRBD1 might be the D (5 bases). CDR1 and CDR2 (germline): MNHEY, SMNVEV (reference sequence). The V end was cut by 5 bases, the J end by 6 bases, with 14 bases between. The CDR3 extends over 14 amino acids. The CDR3 sequence is CASSLQGPGQPQHF. The DNA for the CDR3 is TGTGCCAGCAGTCTCCAGGGTCCTGGTCAGCCCCAGCATTTT.

This clonotype showed up just a few times. The chain has TRBV11-1 and TRBJ1-6; unclear D gene. CDR1 is SGHAT and CDR2 is FQDESV in the germline V gene (reference sequence). The length of the CDR3 is 14 residues. V was clipped by 6 bases and J by 10 bases, with 16 bases between them. CDR3 coding DNA: TGTGCCAGCAGTCTTTCATCGTCCGGATCACCCCTCCACTTT. Its protein is CASSLSSSGSPLHF.

The chain links TRBV9 to TRBJ1-2; D unclear. The V gene's germline CDR1 is SGDLS and CDR2 YYNGEE. V gave up 3 bases and J gave up 6 bases, with 15 bases separating them. The CDR3 totals 14 residues. DNA for the CDR3: TGTGCCAGCAGCGACTGGACGGAGGTGGATGGCTACACCTTC. Protein: CASSDWTEVDGYTF.

The chain has TRBV4-3 and TRBJ2-1; D may be TRBD2 (7 bases). Germline-derived CDR1 and CDR2 are LGHNA and YSLEER. CDR3 length equals 16 residues. The V and J ends lost 0 bases and 8 bases respectively, with 17 bases between them. The CDR3: CASSQEEGGPHYEQFF. In DNA, the CDR3 is TGCGCCAGCAGCCAAGAGGAGGGGGGGCCACACTATGAGCAGTTCTTC.

This clonotype turned up a few times. The J gene is TRBJ1-2, the V gene TRBV27; tentative D call: TRBD1 (5 bases). CDR3 size: 15 residues. Trimming removed 3 bases at V and 0 bases at J, with 11 bases between. Per the germline V gene, CDR1 is MNHEY and CDR2 is SMNVEV (reference sequence). The CDR3 protein is CASSFSGGTNYGYTF. As DNA, the CDR3 is TGTGCCAGCAGTTTTTCGGGGGGGACTAACTATGGCTACACCTTC.

This clonotype was counted ten times or more. The CDR3: CASSLGTGDRDGYTF. The CDR3 DNA is TGTGCCAGCAGCCTTGGGACAGGGGATCGTGATGGCTACACCTTC. The chain recombines TRBV7-2 with TRBJ1-2, with TRBD1 identical over 10 bases. J was trimmed by 6 bases and V by 5 bases; bases with no gene match: 9. Germline V lookup: CDR1 SGHTA, CDR2 FQGNSA. This CDR3 spans 15 amino acids.

The gene calls are TRBV14 and TRBJ2-7; no definite D call. Germline values: CDR1 SGHDN, CDR2 FVKESK. The CDR3 covers 15 residues. Trimming removed 0 bases at V and 0 bases at J, with 9 bases between. The CDR3 region has the DNA TGTGCCAGCAGCCAAGAGTCCGGTTACTCCTACGAGCAGTACTTC. Translation: CASSQESGYSYEQYF.